These 24 T cell receptor beta chains were sequenced from one sample in a study of neurological immune-mediated disorders. Using its own MiXCR run on the 5' RACE reads, TCRdb lists one record per CDR3 protein. The sample has 55,000 to 65,000 distinct CDR3 sequences, around 3.8% seen once. Sequenced sample: PBMCs. Receptors originate from a woman between 50 and 59 years old with multiple sclerosis.

This sequence joins TRBV20-1 and TRBJ2-1; 8 bases are a match to TRBD2. CDR3 length equals 14 residues. V was pared by 7 bases and J by 6 bases, with 11 bases of the junction left unmatched. CDR1 and CDR2 from the germline V gene are DFQATT and SNEGSKA (reference sequence). The CDR3 nucleotides are TGCAGTGTCGTGCCCCCGACTAGCGTCAATGAGCAGTTCTTC. Translation gives CSVVPPTSVNEQFF.

This clonotype came up many times. The chain couples TRBV20-1 to TRBJ2-3; 16 positions match TRBD2. CDR3 size: 16 residues. CDR1 and CDR2 from the germline V gene are DFQATT and SNEGSKA (reference sequence). V was clipped by 4 bases and J by 0 bases; unmatched bases: 1. CDR3 sequence (DNA): TGCAGTGCTACGGGACTAGCGGGAGGGAGCACAGATACGCAGTATTTT. Amino acid sequence: CSATGLAGGSTDTQYF.

This clonotype was counted many times. J is TRBJ1-2 and V is TRBV5-5; D may be TRBD1 (6 bases). The germline V gene encodes CDR1 SGHKS and CDR2 YYEKEE (reference sequence). Trimming removed 0 bases at V and 3 bases at J, with 15 bases between. The CDR3 is 16 amino acids. The CDR3 DNA is TGTGCCAGCAGCTTGGAGATCGACAGGCCGTACTATGGCTACACCTTC. It specifies CASSLEIDRPYYGYTF.

This clonotype was seen repeatedly, ten times or more. V and J are TRBV9 and TRBJ1-1, with D possibly being TRBD1 (6 bases). The CDR3 loop spans 13 amino acids. V was clipped by 0 bases and J by 8 bases, with 11 bases between them. Germline CDR1 reads SGDLS; CDR2 reads YYNGEE. CDR3 DNA sequence: TGTGCCAGCAGCGTAGCCGGGACACCGGAAGCTTTCTTT. Translation gives CASSVAGTPEAFF. Combining the CDR3 with reference TRBV9 and TRBJ1-1 gives the whole variable domain DSGVTQTPKHLITATGQRVTLRCSPRSGDLSVYWYQQSLDQGLQFLIQYYNGEERAKGNILERFSAQQFPDLHSELNLSSLELGDSALYFCASSVAGTPEAFFGQGTRLTVV.

This clonotype has at least ten counts. This chain links TRBV12-3 or TRBV12-4 with TRBJ2-3; TRBD1 might be the D (7 bases). The CDR3 loop spans 16 amino acids. With 5 bases removed from V and 4 bases from J, the gap between germline ends came to 19 bases. The CDR3 bases are TGTGCCAGCAGTCAGGGGGGAGACGGAATGGCAGATACGCAGTATTTT. It codes for CASSQGGDGMADTQYF.

This clonotype came up many times. The chain recombines TRBV3-1 with TRBJ1-6; 7 bases align to TRBD1. Per germline, CDR1 LGHDT and CDR2 YNNKEL (reference sequence). V dropped 5 bases and J dropped 5; count of bases not matched to a gene: 6. This CDR3 is 15 amino acids long. The CDR3, as DNA: TGTGCCAGCAGCGTAGGGACAGAAAATAATTCACCCCTCCACTTT. It specifies CASSVGTENNSPLHF.

This clonotype has only a few counts. The genes are TRBV25-1 and TRBJ2-5; 9 bases are a match to TRBD1. In germline, CDR1 is MGHDK, CDR2 SYGVNS. J gave up 4 bases and V 6 bases, and 3 bases lay outside the gene matches. This CDR3 has 13 amino acids. The CDR3 region has the DNA TGTGCCAGCAGGGACAGGGGTTCAGAGACCCAGTACTTC. Its protein product is CASRDRGSETQYF.

This clonotype was found many times. The genes are TRBV29-1 and TRBJ2-5, with 7 bases lining up with TRBD2. This CDR3 spans 13 amino acids. The trim removed 3 bases at V and 4 bases at J, leaving 5 bases unmatched. CDR1 is SQVTM, CDR2 ANQGSEA, per germline. The CDR3 loop is CSVEIGRRETQYF. CDR3 DNA: TGCAGCGTTGAGATCGGGAGGAGAGAGACCCAGTACTTC.

This clonotype was counted ten times or more. The CDR3 DNA reads as TGCAGTGCTAGGAGTCCCTTGCGCAATGAGCAGTTCTTC. Residues: CSARSPLRNEQFF. J is TRBJ2-1 and V is TRBV20-1; D unclear. Germline V gene data show CDR1 as DFQATT and CDR2 as SNEGSKA (reference sequence). The CDR3 contains 13 residues. V lost 3 bases and J lost 6, with 12 bases in between.

In this sample, this clonotype turned up many times. The chain uses TRBV20-1 and TRBJ2-2; 10 bases are a match to TRBD2. The CDR3 has 16 residues. Germline V CDR1 and CDR2: DFQATT, SNEGSKA (reference sequence). With 5 bases clipped from V and 5 bases from J, the junction kept 11 bases outside the gene matches. The CDR3 nucleotides are TGCAGTGCTCAACCTAGCGGGAGTGAGGAAACCGGGGAGCTGTTTTTT. This sequence encodes CSAQPSGSEETGELFF.

This clonotype has a count of ten or more. The gene calls are TRBV20-1 and TRBJ2-5; 7 bases map to TRBD1. V was clipped by 3 bases and J by 3 bases; unmatched bases: 7. Germline loops: CDR1 DFQATT, CDR2 SNEGSKA (reference sequence). The CDR3 totals 14 residues. Here the CDR3 DNA reads TGCAGTGCTAGCAGAGGACAGGCTAAAGAGACCCAGTACTTC. Encoded protein: CSASRGQAKETQYF.

This clonotype counts as medium-sized (0.01 to 0.1%). The chain recombines TRBV4-3 with TRBJ2-4, with TRBD2 identical over 10 bases. J was trimmed by 3 bases and V by 0 bases; bases with no gene match: 5. CDR3 length: 17 amino acids. The germline gives CDR1 LGHNA, CDR2 YSLEER. CDR3 loop: CASSQEFASGGKNIQYF. CDR3 in DNA: TGCGCCAGCAGCCAAGAGTTCGCTAGCGGGGGCAAAAACATTCAGTACTTC.

This clonotype was recorded many times. This chain joins TRBV5-1 and TRBJ1-1; possible D gene TRBD1, 6 bases. Trimming removed 3 bases at V and 6 bases at J, with 15 bases between. The CDR3 loop spans 14 amino acids. CDR1 is SGHRS and CDR2 is YFSETQ in the germline V gene. The CDR3 loop reads CASSSGTTRSEAFF. CDR3 DNA sequence: TGCGCCAGCAGCTCCGGGACAACTCGCTCTGAAGCTTTCTTT.

This clonotype has ten or more counts. CDR3 sequence reads: CASSLAVAWRETQYF. The CDR3 bases are TGCGCCAGCAGCTTGGCGGTAGCGTGGCGAGAGACCCAGTACTTC. The J gene is TRBJ2-5, the V gene TRBV5-1, with D perhaps TRBD2 (5 bases). Trimming removed 0 bases at V and 4 bases at J, with 13 bases between. The CDR3 consists of 15 residues. CDR1 is SGHRS, CDR2 YFSETQ, per germline.

There are many counts of this clonotype. The chain carries TRBV20-1 and TRBJ1-1, with TRBD1 matching over 7 bases. The CDR3 extends over 13 amino acids. J gave up 7 bases and V 2 bases, and 7 bases lay outside the gene matches. CDR1 and CDR2 from the germline V gene are DFQATT and SNEGSKA (reference sequence). The CDR3 DNA reads as TGCAGTGCTAGACCGGGACAGAGGTTTGAAGCTTTCTTT. Protein: CSARPGQRFEAFF.

This clonotype was recorded many times. The genes are TRBV7-9 and TRBJ2-7, with TRBD1 identical over 12 bases. Germline V gene data show CDR1 as SEHNR and CDR2 as FQNEAQ (reference sequence). This CDR3 spans 17 amino acids. V was clipped by 4 bases and J by 6 bases; unmatched bases: 13. The CDR3 DNA reads TGTGCCAGCAGCTCCCCATTACCGGGACAGGGGGCTTCCGAGCAGTACTTC. It yields the protein CASSSPLPGQGASEQYF.

This clonotype occurred many times. CDR3 nucleotides: TGTGCCAGCAGCTTAAGGGAGTCAGATACGCAGTATTTT. It is translated as CASSLRESDTQYF. The chain combines TRBV5-6 with TRBJ2-3; TRBD2 might be the D (5 bases). V lost 2 bases and J lost 4, with 8 bases in between. This CDR3 spans 13 amino acids. Germline CDR1 SGHDT, CDR2 YYEEEE.

This clonotype was counted at least ten times. In DNA form, the CDR3 reads TGCGCCAGCTCGGACGACTATGGCTACACCTTC. It translates to CASSDDYGYTF. The chain couples TRBV5-1 to TRBJ1-2; D gene ambiguous. Trimming stripped 7 bases from V and 3 bases from J, with 7 bases between. The CDR3 runs 11 residues. Germline assignment: CDR1 SGHRS and CDR2 YFSETQ. The full variable domain, with the rest looked up from reference TRBV5-1 and TRBJ1-2, is KAGVTQTPRYLIKTRGQQVTLSCSPISGHRSVSWYQQTPGQGLQFLFEYFSETQRNKGNFPGRFSGRQFSNSRSEMNVSTLELGDSALYLCASSDDYGYTFGSGTRLTVV.

This clonotype has ten or more counts. J is TRBJ1-1 and V is TRBV5-5; 7 bases line up with TRBD1. J gave up 6 bases and V 2 bases, and 10 bases lay outside the gene matches. This CDR3 has 15 amino acids. CDR1 SGHKS and CDR2 YYEKEE come from the germline V gene (reference sequence). The CDR3 sequence is CASSFDRELTAEAFF. The CDR3 nucleotides read TGTGCCAGCAGCTTTGACAGGGAGTTGACTGCTGAAGCTTTCTTT.

This clonotype was found many times. The chain couples TRBV7-2 to TRBJ1-5; D is uncertain. V was pared by 1 base and J by 6 bases, with 10 bases between. Germline CDR1 and CDR2: SGHTA and FQGNSA. This CDR3 has 14 amino acids. Here the CDR3 reads CASSLDGSPQPQHF. Written as DNA, the CDR3 is TGTGCCAGCAGCTTAGATGGCAGCCCTCAGCCCCAGCATTTT.

This clonotype appeared many times. The chain employs TRBV20-1 and TRBJ2-7; the D is unclear. Trimming pared 0 bases from V and 2 bases from J, leaving 11 bases between. CDR3 size: 14 residues. CDR1 is DFQATT, CDR2 SNEGSKA, per germline (reference sequence). CDR3 sequence reads: CSARDLAHTYEQYF. As DNA, the CDR3 is TGCAGTGCTAGAGATCTTGCACATACCTACGAGCAGTACTTC.

This clonotype was seen a few times. The chain has TRBV12-3 or TRBV12-4 and TRBJ2-3; D remains unclear. The CDR3 extends over 15 amino acids. The V end lost 4 bases, the J end lost 6 bases, and 17 bases lay between the germline ends. The CDR3 DNA is TGTGCCAGCAGTTCGGCCGCGGCCATGTCGGATACGCAGTATTTT. The encoded protein is CASSSAAAMSDTQYF.

In this sample, this clonotype turned up many times. The V gene is TRBV20-1, the J gene TRBJ2-2; D may match TRBD1 or TRBD2 (5 bases each). Germline CDR1 is DFQATT and CDR2 is SNEGSKA (reference sequence). V lost 2 bases to trimming and J lost 3 bases, with 25 bases between them. There are 19 residues in the CDR3. CDR3 amino acids: CSARPSVGRTGSYTGELFF. The CDR3 DNA is TGCAGTGCTAGACCATCCGTGGGACGGACGGGAAGCTACACCGGGGAGCTGTTTTTT.

This clonotype was detected ten times or more. The chain is built from TRBV4-3 and TRBJ2-2; D is unclear. Germline V gene data show CDR1 as LGHNA and CDR2 as YSLEER. The CDR3 is 14 residues long. Deletions cut 4 bases from V and 5 bases from J, with 11 bases between. The CDR3 reads CASSRRPLTGELFF. The CDR3 nucleotides are TGCGCCAGCAGCCGTCGACCTTTAACCGGGGAGCTGTTTTTT.